Reported below is one TCR beta chain. The antigen it binds to is not known. These data originate in a study of synovial regulatory T cells in juvenile arthritis (dated by TCRdb to between 2015 and 2017). In the study overall: Among sequenced patients, a few were therapy-naive, one received methotrexate plus infliximab, about six received methotrexate, and one had no treatment information. Using matched patient samples, the researchers compared TCRbeta CDR3 repertoires across three groups: blood iaTreg cells, other blood Treg cells and synovial fluid Treg cells. Effector T cell subsets were also sequenced in the study cohort for comparisons, but only blood and synovial fluid Treg cells are covered by the Treg dataset alone. The TCR repertoire comparisons covered Treg and Teff subsets from over ten JIA patients with active disease. Points the paper makes about the study in general: iaTreg TCR repertoires were largely private across patients and partially overlapped with synovial Teff and blood CPL repertoires. Lower TCR diversity was observed in blood iaTreg cells than in other blood Treg cells, consistent with antigen-driven expansion. More CDR3 sequences were shared by synovial Treg cells with iaTreg cells than with other blood Treg cells, and a closer relation was confirmed by Chao-Jaccard similarity.

The donors for the TCR repertoire analysis were approximately 11 juvenile idiopathic arthritis patients with active disease who had not reached inactive disease, of whom 3 were polyarticular and 8 were oligoarticular. A median age of approximately 10 years (range 2.4-22.9) and a median disease duration of approximately seven years (range 0.2-19.1) were recorded for the TCR-sequenced patients. The samples for TCR repertoire analysis were obtained at two Italian centres. Peripheral blood mononuclear cells were isolated by Histopaque-1077 density gradient and cryopreserved in around 90% FCS with roughly 10% DMSO. The method behind the library was the immunoSEQ multiplex PCR assay. Adaptive Biotechnologies carried out the TCRbeta CDR3 sequencing. The source study handled its data this way. Repertoire similarity used the Chao-modified Jaccard index and median clonotype overlap from 200 random subsamples at equal sample size. Similarity analyses used either productive nucleotide sequences or in silico-translated amino acid sequences. Hierarchical clustering with single linkage and t-SNE based on Chao-modified Jaccard distances were used to compare repertoires. Repertoire diversity was assessed with the Renyi index over a range of alpha values after the sample sizes were normalised. The immuneACCESS repertoire file appears here via TCRdb, limited to in-frame rearrangements. These files lack a portion of the clones; in checked studies, under half of the deficit traces to unresolved V genes, and the cause of the others is not known. Clone size and the V and J calls come from that table; the DNA yielded D and trimming. The sample has 7,500 to 10,000 clones on record. Approximately 0.35% of the sample is held by the ten biggest clonotypes.

Counted from cysteine to phenylalanine, this CDR3 has 14 amino acids. Only the protein is available. CDR1 MGHRA and CDR2 YSYEKL are derived from the germline V gene. Material: Treg cells from blood. Read against the paper, the sample's cell subset or site label means: remaining (HLA-DR-negative) circulating blood Treg cells. The sequence was collected from a donor aged 2-29 years with juvenile idiopathic arthritis. The V and J genes are TRBV4-1 and TRBJ2-7. The encoded CDR3 is CASSQDGTLYEQYF.